Included here is one T cell receptor (beta chain) sequence, with context. The sample is drawn from a study of CD8 T cells in ankylosing spondylitis. Germline loops: CDR1 MNHEY, CDR2 SMNVEV (reference sequence). This CDR3 comprises 13 residues. V lost 6 bases to trimming and J lost 4 bases, with 12 bases between them. TCRdb redid the calling of the 5' RACE reads with MiXCR, one entry per CDR3 protein. This sample has 380,000 or so distinct CDR3 sequences, with 20% to 25% found just once. V is TRBV27 and J is TRBJ2-5; D gene unclear. Sequences were obtained from blood, either unsorted or a sorted T cell fraction (not recorded which). This TCR derives from a male donor with ankylosing spondylitis or in good health (not recorded which). CDR3 DNA sequence: TGTGCCAGCAGAAGTGAGTTGGGAGAGACCCAGTACTTC. Translating it yields CASRSELGETQYF.